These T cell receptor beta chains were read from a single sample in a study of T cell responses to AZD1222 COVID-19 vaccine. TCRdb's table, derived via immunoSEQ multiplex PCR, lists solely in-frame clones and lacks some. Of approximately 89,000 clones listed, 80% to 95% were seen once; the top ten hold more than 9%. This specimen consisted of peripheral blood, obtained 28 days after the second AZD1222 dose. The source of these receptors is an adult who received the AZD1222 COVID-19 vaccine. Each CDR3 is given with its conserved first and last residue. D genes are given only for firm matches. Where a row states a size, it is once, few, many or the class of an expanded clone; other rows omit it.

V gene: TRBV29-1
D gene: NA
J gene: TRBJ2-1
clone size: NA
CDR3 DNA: TGCAGCGTTGACGGTGTGGTATACAATGAGCAGTTCTTC
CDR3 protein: CSVDGVVYNEQFF

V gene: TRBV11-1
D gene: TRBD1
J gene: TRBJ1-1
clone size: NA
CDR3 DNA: TGTGCCAGCAGCTTCGCCACAGGGGGCGCCGACACTGAAGCTTTCTTT
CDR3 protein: CASSFATGGADTEAFF

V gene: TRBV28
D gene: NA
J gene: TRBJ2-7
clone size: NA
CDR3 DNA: TGTGCCAGCAGTTTAGGCCAGGGGACTCGCGAGCAGTACTTC
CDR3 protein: CASSLGQGTREQYF

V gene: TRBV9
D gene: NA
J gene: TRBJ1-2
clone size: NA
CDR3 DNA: TGTGCCAGCAGCGTAGACTTACAGGCGGGTTCTGGCTACACCTTC
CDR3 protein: CASSVDLQAGSGYTF

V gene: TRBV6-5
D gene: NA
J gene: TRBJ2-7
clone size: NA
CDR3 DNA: TGTGCCAGCAGCCTAACCTCGGGTTACGAGCAGTACTTC
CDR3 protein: CASSLTSGYEQYF

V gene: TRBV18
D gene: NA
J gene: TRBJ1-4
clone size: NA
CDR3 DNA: TGTGCCAGCTCCCAGACACAGGGAACTAATGAAAAACTGTTTTTT
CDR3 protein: CASSQTQGTNEKLFF

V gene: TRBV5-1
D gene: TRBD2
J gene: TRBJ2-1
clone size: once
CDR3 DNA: TGCGCCAGCAGCTTAGCGGGAGGCGTTGATGAGCAGTTCTTC
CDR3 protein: CASSLAGGVDEQFF

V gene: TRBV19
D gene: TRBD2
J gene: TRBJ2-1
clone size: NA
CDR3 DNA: TGTGCCAGTAGTATGGCTAGCGGATATCAGCAGTTCTTC
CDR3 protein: CASSMASGYQQFF

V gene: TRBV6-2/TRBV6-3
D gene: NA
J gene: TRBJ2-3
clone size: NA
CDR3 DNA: TGTGCCAGCAGTTACTCGTTCGGGGGCACAGATACGCAGTATTTT
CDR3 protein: CASSYSFGGTDTQYF

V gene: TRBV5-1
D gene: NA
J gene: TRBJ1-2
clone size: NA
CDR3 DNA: TGCGCCAGCAGCTTGGGTGGTGAGGGGCACTATGGCTACACCTTC
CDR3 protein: CASSLGGEGHYGYTF

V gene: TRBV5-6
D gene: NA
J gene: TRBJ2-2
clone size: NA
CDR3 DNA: TGTGCCAGCAGCTTGGGGGCGCCCGGGGAGCTGTTTTTT
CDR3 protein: CASSLGAPGELFF

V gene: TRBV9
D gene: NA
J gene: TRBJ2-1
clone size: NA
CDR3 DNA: TGTGCCAGCAGCGTAGTGGGGGGCAGCTCCTACAATGAGCAGTTCTTC
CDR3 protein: CASSVVGGSSYNEQFF

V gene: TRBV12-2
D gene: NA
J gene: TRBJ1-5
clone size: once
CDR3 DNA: TGTGCAAGTCGCTTACCCCAACCGGGACAGGGGGACAAAAGTCAGCCCCAGCATTTT
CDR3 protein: CASRLPQPGQGDKSQPQHF

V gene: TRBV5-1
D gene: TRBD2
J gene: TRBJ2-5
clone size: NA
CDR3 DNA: TGCGCCAGCAGCTTGATGCTAGAGCGGGGGGCAGGCGAGACCCAGTACTTC
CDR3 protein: CASSLMLERGAGETQYF

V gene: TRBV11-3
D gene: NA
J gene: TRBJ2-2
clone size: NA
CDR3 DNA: TGTGCCAGCAGCCAAAACGGGCAGGGTTTCCCCGGGGAGCTGTTTTTT
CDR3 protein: CASSQNGQGFPGELFF

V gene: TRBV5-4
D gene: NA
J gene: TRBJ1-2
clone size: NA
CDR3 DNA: TGTGCCAGCAATTTCGACAGCATCTATGGCTACACCTTC
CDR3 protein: CASNFDSIYGYTF

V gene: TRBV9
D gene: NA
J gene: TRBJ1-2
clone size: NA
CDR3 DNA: TGTGCCAGCAGCACCACCCTTGGGGTACGGAACTATGGCTACACCTTC
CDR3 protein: CASSTTLGVRNYGYTF

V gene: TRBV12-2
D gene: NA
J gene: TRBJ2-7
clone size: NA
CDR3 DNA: TGTGCAAGTCGCCCCAGGACTAGCGGGATCTCCTCCTACGAGCAGTACTTC
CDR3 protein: CASRPRTSGISSYEQYF

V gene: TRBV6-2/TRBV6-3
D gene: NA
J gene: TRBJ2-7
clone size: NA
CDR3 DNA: TGTGCCAGCAGTTCAATTCCAGGGGGGCAGGCCCCCTACGAGCAGTACTTC
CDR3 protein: CASSSIPGGQAPYEQYF

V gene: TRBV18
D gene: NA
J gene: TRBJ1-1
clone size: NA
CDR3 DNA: TGTGCCAGCTCTCAAGCTACCCTCACTGAAGCTTTCTTT
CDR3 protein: CASSQATLTEAFF

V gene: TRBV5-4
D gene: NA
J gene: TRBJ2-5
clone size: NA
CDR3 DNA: TGTGCCAGCAGTTTCCCGGGACGGGGGGAGACCCAGTACTTC
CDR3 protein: CASSFPGRGETQYF

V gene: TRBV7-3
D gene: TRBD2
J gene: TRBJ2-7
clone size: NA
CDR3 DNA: TGTGCCAGCAGCCCCTCCGGGGGGGACTACGAGCAGTACTTC
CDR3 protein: CASSPSGGDYEQYF

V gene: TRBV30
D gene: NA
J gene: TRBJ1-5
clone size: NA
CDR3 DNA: TGTGCCTGGAGTGTGGGGCCCAATCAGCCCCAGCATTTT
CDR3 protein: CAWSVGPNQPQHF

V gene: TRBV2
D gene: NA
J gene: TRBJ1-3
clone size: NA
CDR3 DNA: TGTGCCAGCAGAGGGGGGCAATCTGGAAACACCATATATTTT
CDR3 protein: CASRGGQSGNTIYF

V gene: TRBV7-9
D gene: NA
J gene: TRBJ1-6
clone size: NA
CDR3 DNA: TGTGCCAGCAGCAGTCCGGGGAGTAATTCACCCCTCCACTTT
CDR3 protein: CASSSPGSNSPLHF

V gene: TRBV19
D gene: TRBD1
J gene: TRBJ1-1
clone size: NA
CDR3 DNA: TGTGCCAGTAGTCCCAGACAGGGATCAATGAACACTGAAGCTTTCTTT
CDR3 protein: CASSPRQGSMNTEAFF

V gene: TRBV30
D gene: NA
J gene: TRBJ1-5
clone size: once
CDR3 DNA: TGTGCCTGGAGTGTACTGGGCGATTATAGCAATCAGCCCCAGCATTTT
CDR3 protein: CAWSVLGDYSNQPQHF